This TCR beta chain emerged from a study of human T cells and chemical hapten exposure. Findings and caveats of the study: TCRs above 1 in 1000 frequency stayed constant with DPC sensitization.

The CDR3 runs 12 residues. After removal of 6 bases from V and 4 bases from J, the junction contained 3 bases not matched to a gene. Remarks on this clonotype: The target antigen is unknown.

TCRdb recomputed calls from the RACE reads with MiXCR, one row per CDR3 protein. The repertoire holds approximately 81,000 distinct CDR3 sequences, approximately 8% seen once, with 1.5% to 1.7% in the top ten. Documented time point: healthy volunteer bleed at 6 weeks. Extraction yielded total RNA from whole blood (unfractionated). The clonotype was recovered from a male donor in good health. Some clones in this sample may be carry-over from other donors' samples. The sequenced material came from whole blood. The chain joins TRBV12-3 or TRBV12-4 to TRBJ2-7; 7 bases are a match to TRBD1. DNA for the CDR3: TGTGCCAGCAGCAAGACAGGGTACGAGCAGTACTTC. This gives the protein CASSKTGYEQYF.